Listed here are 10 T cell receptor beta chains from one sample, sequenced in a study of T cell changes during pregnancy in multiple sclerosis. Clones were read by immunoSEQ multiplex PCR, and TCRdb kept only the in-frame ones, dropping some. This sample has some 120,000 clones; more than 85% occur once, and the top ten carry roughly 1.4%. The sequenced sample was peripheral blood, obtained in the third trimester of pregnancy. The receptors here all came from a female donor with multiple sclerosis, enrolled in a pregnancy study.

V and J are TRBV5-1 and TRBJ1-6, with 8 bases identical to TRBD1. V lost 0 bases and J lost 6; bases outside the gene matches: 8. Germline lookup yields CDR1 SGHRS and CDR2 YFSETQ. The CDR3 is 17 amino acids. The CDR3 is CASSLAQGAPGNSPLHF. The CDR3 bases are TGCGCCAGCAGCTTGGCGCAGGGGGCGCCTGGTAATTCACCCCTCCACTTT.

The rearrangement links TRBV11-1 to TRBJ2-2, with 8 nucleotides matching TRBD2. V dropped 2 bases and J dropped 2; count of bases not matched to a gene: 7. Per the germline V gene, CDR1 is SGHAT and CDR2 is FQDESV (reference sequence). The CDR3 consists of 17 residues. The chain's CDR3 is CASSLSPGTRNTGELFF. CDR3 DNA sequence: TGTGCCAGCAGCTTAAGTCCCGGGACTAGAAACACCGGGGAGCTGTTTTTT. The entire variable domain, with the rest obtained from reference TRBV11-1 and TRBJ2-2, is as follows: EAEVAQSPRYKITEKSQAVAFWCDPISGHATLYWYRQILGQGPELLVQFQDESVVDDSQLPKDRFSAERLKGVDSTLKIQPAELGDSAMYLCASSLSPGTRNTGELFFGEGSRLTVL.

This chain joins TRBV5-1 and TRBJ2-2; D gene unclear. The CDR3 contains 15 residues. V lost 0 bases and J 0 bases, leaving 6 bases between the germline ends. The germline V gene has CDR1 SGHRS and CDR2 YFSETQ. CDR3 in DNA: TGCGCCAGCAGCTTGGACGGTCCGAACACCGGGGAGCTGTTTTTT. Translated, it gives CASSLDGPNTGELFF.

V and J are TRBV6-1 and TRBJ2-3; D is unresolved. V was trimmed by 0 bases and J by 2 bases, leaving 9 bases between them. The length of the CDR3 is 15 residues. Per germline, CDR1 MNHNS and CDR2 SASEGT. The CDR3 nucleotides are TGTGCCAGCAGTGAAGCGCAGTTTCCCACAGATACGCAGTATTTT. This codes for CASSEAQFPTDTQYF.

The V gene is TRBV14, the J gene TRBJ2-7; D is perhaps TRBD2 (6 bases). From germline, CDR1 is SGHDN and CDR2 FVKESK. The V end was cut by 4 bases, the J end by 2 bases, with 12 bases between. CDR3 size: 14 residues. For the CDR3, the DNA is TGTGCCAGCAGCCGCGGGACCCTACCCTACGAGCAGTACTTC. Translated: CASSRGTLPYEQYF.

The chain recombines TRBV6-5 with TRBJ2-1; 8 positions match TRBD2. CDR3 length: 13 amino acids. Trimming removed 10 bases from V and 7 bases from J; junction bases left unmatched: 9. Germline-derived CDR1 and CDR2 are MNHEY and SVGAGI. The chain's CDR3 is CAIRGGPGNEQFF. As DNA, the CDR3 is TGTGCCATCCGGGGGGGCCCAGGGAATGAGCAGTTCTTC.

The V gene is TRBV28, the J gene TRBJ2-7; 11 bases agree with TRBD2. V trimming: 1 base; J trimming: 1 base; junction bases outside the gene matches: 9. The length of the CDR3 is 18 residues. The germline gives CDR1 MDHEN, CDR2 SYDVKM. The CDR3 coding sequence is TGTGCCAGCAGTTTATCGACCGGGACTAGCGGTCTATCCTACGAGCAGTACTTC. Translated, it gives CASSLSTGTSGLSYEQYF.

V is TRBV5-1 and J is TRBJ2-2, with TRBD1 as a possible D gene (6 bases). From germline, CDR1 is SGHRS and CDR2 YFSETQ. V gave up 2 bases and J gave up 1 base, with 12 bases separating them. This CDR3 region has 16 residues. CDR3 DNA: TGCGCCAGCAGCTTATACCAGACAGGGAACACCGGGGAGCTGTTTTTT. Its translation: CASSLYQTGNTGELFF. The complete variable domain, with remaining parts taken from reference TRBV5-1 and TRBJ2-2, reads KAGVTQTPRYLIKTRGQQVTLSCSPISGHRSVSWYQQTPGQGLQFLFEYFSETQRNKGNFPGRFSGRQFSNSRSEMNVSTLELGDSALYLCASSLYQTGNTGELFFGEGSRLTVL.

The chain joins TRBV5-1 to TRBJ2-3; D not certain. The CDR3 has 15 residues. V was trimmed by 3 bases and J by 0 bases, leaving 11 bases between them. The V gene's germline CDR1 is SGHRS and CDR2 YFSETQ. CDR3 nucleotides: TGCGCCAGCAGCTCCCGGGTGTCTAGCACAGATACGCAGTATTTT. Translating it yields CASSSRVSSTDTQYF.

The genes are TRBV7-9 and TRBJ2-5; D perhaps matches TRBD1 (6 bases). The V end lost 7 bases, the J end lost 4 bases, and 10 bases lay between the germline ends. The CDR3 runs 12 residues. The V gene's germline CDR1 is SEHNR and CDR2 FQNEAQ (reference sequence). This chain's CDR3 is CASNRAGETQYF. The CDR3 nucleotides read TGTGCCAGCAACAGGGCGGGAGAGACCCAGTACTTC.